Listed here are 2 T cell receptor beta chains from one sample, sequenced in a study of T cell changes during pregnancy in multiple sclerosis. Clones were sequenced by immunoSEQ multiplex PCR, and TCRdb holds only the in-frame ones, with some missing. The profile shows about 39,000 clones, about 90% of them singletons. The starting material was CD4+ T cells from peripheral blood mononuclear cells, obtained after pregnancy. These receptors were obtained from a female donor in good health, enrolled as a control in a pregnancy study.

The CDR3 here is CASSWGGGVNTEAFF. The CDR3 DNA reads as TGTGCCAGCAGCTGGGGGGGTGGTGTTAACACTGAAGCTTTCTTT. The chain couples TRBV7-9 to TRBJ1-1; possibly TRBD1 for D (5 bases). The CDR3 spans 15 residues. V lost 4 bases to trimming and J lost 2 bases, with 14 bases between them. The germline gives CDR1 SEHNR, CDR2 FQNEAQ (reference sequence).

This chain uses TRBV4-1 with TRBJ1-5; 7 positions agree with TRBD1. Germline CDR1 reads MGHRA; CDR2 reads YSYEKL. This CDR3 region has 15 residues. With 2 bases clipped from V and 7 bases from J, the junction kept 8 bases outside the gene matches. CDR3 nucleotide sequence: TGCGCCAGCAGCCAATCGACAGGGTCTGGACAGCCCCAGCATTTT. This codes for CASSQSTGSGQPQHF.